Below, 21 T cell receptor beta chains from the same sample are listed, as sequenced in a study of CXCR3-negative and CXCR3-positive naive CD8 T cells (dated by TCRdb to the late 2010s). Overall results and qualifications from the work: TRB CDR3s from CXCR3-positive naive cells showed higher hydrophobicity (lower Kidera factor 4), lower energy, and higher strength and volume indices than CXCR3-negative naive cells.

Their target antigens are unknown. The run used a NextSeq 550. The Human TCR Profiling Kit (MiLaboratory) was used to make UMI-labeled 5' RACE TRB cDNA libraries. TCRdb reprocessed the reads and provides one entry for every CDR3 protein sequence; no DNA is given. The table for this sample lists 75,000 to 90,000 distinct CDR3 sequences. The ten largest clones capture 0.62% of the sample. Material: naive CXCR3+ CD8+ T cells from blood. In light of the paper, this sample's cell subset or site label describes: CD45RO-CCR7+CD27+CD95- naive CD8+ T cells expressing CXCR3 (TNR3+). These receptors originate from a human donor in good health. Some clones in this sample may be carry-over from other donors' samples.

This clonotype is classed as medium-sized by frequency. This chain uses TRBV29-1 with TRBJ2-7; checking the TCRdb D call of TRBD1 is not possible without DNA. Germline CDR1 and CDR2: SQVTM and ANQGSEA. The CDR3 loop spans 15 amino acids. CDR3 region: CSVEGGRSQSYEQYF.

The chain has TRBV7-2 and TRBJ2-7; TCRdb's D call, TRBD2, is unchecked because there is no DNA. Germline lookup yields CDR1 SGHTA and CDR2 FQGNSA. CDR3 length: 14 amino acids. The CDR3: CASSLRTHSYEQYF.

The CDR3 protein is CASSWGQGQYF. The chain employs TRBV7-2 and TRBJ2-5; TCRdb lists TRBD1, though no DNA is available to test this call. The CDR3 runs to 11 residues. Looked up from germline, CDR1 is SGHTA and CDR2 is FQGNSA.

The CDR3 sequence is CASSLKDTGSTEAFF. The chain uses TRBV5-1 and TRBJ1-1; TCRdb lists TRBD1, though no DNA is available to test this call. The CDR3 length is 15 residues. Germline CDR1 reads SGHRS; CDR2 reads YFSETQ.

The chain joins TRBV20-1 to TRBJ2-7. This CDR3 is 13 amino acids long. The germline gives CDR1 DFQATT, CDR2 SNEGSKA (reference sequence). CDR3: CSARVGDSYEQYF.

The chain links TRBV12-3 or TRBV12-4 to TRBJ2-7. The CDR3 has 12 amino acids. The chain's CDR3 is CASSPLNYEQYF.

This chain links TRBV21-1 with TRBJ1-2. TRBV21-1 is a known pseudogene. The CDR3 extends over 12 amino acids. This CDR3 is CASSKAGCGYTF.

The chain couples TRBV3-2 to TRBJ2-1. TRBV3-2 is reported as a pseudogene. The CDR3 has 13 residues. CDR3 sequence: CASSQDLGNEQFF.

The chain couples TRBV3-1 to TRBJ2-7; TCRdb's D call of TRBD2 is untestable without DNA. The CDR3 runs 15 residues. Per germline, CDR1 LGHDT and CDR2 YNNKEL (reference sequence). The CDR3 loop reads CASSQGAGGYYEQYF.

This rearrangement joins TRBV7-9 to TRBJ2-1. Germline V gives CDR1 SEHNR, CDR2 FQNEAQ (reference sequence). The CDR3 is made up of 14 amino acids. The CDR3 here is CASSQLESYNEQFF.

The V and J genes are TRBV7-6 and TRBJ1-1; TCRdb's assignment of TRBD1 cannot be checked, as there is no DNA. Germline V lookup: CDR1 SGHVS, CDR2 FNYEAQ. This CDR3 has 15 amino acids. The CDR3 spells CASSLLGGANTEAFF.

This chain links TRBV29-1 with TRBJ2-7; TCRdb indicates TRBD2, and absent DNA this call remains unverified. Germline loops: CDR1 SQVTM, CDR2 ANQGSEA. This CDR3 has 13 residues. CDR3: CSVESGTSYEQYF.

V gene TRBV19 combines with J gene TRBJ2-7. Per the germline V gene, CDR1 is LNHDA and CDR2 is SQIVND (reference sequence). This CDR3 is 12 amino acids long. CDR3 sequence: CASSADRYEQYF.

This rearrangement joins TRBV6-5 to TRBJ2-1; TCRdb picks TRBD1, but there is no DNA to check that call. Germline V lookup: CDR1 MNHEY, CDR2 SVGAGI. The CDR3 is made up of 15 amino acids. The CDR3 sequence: CASSYLTSGADEQFF.

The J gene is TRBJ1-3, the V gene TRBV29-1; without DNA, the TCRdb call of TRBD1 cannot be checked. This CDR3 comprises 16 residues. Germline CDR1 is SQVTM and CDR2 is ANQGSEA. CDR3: CSVVLRSGAFGNTIYF.

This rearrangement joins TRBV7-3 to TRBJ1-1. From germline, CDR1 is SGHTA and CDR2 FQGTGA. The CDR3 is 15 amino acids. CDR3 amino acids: CASSLGPAGNTEAFF. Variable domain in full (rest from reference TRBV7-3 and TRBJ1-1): GAGVSQTPSNKVTEKGKYVELRCDPISGHTALYWYRQSLGQGPEFLIYFQGTGAADDSGLPNDRFFAVRPEGSVSTLKIQRTERGDSAVYLCASSLGPAGNTEAFFGQGTRLTVV.

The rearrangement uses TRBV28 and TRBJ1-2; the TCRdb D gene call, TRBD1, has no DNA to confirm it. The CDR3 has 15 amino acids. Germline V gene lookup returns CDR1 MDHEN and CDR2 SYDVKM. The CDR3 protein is CASSSLIQGPLGYTF.

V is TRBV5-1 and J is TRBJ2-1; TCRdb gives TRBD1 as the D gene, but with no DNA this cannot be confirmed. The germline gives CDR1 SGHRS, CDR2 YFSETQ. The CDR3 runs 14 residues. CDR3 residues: CASSLAGGLSEQFF.

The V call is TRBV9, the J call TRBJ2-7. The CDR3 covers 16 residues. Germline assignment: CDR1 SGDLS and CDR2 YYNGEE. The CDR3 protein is CAPRSSVVRSAYEQYF.

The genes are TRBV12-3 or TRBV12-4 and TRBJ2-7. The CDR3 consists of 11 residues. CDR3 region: CASSPSVEQYF.

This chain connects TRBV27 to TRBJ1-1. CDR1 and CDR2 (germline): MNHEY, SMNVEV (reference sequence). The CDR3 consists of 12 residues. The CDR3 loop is CASRGEDTEALF.